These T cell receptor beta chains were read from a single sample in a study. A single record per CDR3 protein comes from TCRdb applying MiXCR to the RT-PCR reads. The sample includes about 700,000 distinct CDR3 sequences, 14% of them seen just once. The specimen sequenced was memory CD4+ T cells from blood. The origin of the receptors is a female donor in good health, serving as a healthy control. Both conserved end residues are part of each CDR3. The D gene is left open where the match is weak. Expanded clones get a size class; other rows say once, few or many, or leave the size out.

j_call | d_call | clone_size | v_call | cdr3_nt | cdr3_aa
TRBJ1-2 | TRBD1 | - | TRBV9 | TGTGCCAGCAGCGTCCTCCGCCCGGGACAGGGTATGGGGAATGGCTACACCTTC | CASSVLRPGQGMGNGYTF
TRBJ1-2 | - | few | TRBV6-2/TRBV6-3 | TGTGCCAGCAGTAGAGGGAGTCATGGCTACACCTTC | CASSRGSHGYTF
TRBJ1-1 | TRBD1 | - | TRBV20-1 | TGCAGTGCTAGAAGGACAGGGAGCATGAACACTGAAGCTTTCTTT | CSARRTGSMNTEAFF
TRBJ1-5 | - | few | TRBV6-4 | TGTGCCAGCACCGGGGACATCTCCCCCAATCAGCCCCAGCATTTT | CASTGDISPNQPQHF
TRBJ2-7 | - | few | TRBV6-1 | TGTGCCAGCAGTGCAGCTAGCTCGAGGCCCTCCGAGCAGTACTTC | CASSAASSRPSEQYF
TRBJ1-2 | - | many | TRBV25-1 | TGTGCCAGCAGTGTTCGGGGGAATACTGGCTACACCTTC | CASSVRGNTGYTF
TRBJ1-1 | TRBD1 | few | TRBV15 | TGTGCCACCAGCAGAGGAGAGGGACAGGGGTACACTGAAGCTTTCTTT | CATSRGEGQGYTEAFF
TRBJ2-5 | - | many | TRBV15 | TGTGCCACCAGCAGAGATCTGGGCCTCGGAGAGACCCAGTACTTC | CATSRDLGLGETQYF
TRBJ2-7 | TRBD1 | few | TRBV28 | TGTGCCAGCAGGACAGGGGGTAGGGAGCAGTACTTC | CASRTGGREQYF
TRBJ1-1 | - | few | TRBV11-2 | TGTGCCAGCAGCCCTACCCTGACTGAAGCTTTCTTT | CASSPTLTEAFF
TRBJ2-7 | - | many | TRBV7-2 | TGTGCCAGCAGCTTCGGACGTCGTTTCCCCTACGAGCAGTACTTC | CASSFGRRFPYEQYF
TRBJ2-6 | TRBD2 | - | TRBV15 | TGTGCCACCTCAGGCGGGGGAAGCTCTGGGGCCAACGTCCTGACTTTC | CATSGGGSSGANVLTF
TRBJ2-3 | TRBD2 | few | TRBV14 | TGTGCCAGCAGCCAAGTTCTAGCGGGGAGCACAGATACGCAGTATTTT | CASSQVLAGSTDTQYF
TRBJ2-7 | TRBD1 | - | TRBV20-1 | TGCAGTGCTAGAGAGACAGGGGCCCACGAGCAGTACTTC | CSARETGAHEQYF
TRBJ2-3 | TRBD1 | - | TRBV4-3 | TGCGCCAGCAGCCAAGGATTCCGGGACAGGGGCACAGATACGCAGTATTTT | CASSQGFRDRGTDTQYF
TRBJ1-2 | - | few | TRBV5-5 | TGTGCCAGCAGCTTGGAAGCAGACTTCTATGGCTACACCTTC | CASSLEADFYGYTF
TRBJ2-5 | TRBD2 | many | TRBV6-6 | TGTGCCAGCAGACCACTAGCGGGAGAGACCCAGTACTTC | CASRPLAGETQYF
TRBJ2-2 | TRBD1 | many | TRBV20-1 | TGCAGTGCTATCAGGAGCTCCGGGACAGCGAACACCGGGGAGCTGTTTTTT | CSAIRSSGTANTGELFF
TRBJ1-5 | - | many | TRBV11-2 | TGTGCCAGCAGCTTCGCCGGCAATCAGCCCCAGCATTTT | CASSFAGNQPQHF
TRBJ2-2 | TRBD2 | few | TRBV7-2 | TGTGCCAGCAGCTTAGGTCTCGGGAGGGCCTCCGGGGAGCTGTTTTTT | CASSLGLGRASGELFF